Included here is one T cell receptor beta chain sequence, with context. The data were produced by immunoSEQ multiplex PCR, yet TCRdb's version contains in-frame clones alone and is incomplete. The sample carries fewer than 300,000 clones, 86% recorded once. Germline-derived CDR1 and CDR2 are SGHNT and YYREEE (reference sequence). The germline V and J ends were trimmed by 4 bases and 2 bases, with 17 bases remaining between them. The CDR3 contains 16 residues. This sample was taken from a study of blood T cell repertoires in COVID-19. Sequencing used peripheral blood. The rearrangement joins TRBV5-4 to TRBJ2-3; D perhaps matches TRBD2 (5 bases). The receptor was isolated from a middle-aged man who had recovered from COVID-19. CDR3 amino acids: CASSRMDSWVTDTQYF. In DNA form, the CDR3 reads TGTGCCAGCAGCCGTATGGACTCCTGGGTCACAGATACGCAGTATTTT.